The 32 T cell receptor beta chains below all came from one sample that was sequenced in a study of T cells in Graves' hyperthyroidism and ophthalmopathy. Amplification of TCR beta CDR3 regions used RNA as the template. When the TCR CDR3 underwent first-round RT-PCR, the HTBI primer set was used. From the multiplex PCR reads, TCRdb called clonotypes with MiXCR, one entry per CDR3 protein. The repertoire consists of under 400,000 distinct CDR3 sequences, with approximately 15% occurring once and the leading ten covering about 10%. The material sequenced was blood. The source of these receptors is a woman aged 60-70 years with Graves' hyperthyroidism.

This clonotype was counted ten times or more. The chain uses TRBV24-1 and TRBJ2-5, with TRBD2 matching 12 bases. The CDR3 runs to 15 residues. V lost 3 bases to trimming and J lost 4 bases; unmatched junction nucleotides: 2. Per germline, CDR1 KGHDR and CDR2 SFDVKD. The CDR3, as DNA: TGTGCCACCAGTGATCCGACTAGCGGGAGAGAGACCCAGTACTTC. This encodes CATSDPTSGRETQYF.

As concerns this clonotype: This may stem from a read error, because a much larger clone lies one nucleotide away. The chain links TRBV11-3 to TRBJ1-1, with TRBD1 as a possible D gene (5 bases). Germline lookup yields CDR1 SGHNT and CDR2 YENEEA. The CDR3 has 14 amino acids. CDR3 amino acids: CASEGRGMDTEASF. CDR3 DNA sequence: TGTGCCAGCGAGGGGCGAGGTATGGACACTGAAGCTTCCTTT.

In this sample, this clonotype turned up a few times. The chain links TRBV18 to TRBJ1-2, with a tentative D call TRBD1 (5 bases). Germline values: CDR1 KGHSH, CDR2 LQKENI. Trimming took 4 bases from V and 5 from J, leaving 11 bases between them. The CDR3 sequence is 13 residues long. The CDR3 nucleotides read TGTGCCAGCTCACGACGTGGGGGGTATGGCTACACCTTC. It translates to CASSRRGGYGYTF.

This clonotype was observed a few times. The chain has TRBV18 and TRBJ2-1; TRBD2 is a possible D gene (6 bases). This CDR3 comprises 15 residues. Trimming took off 2 bases at V and 10 bases at J, with 18 bases between the two ends. The germline V gene encodes CDR1 KGHSH and CDR2 LQKENI. The DNA of the CDR3 is TGTGCCAGCTCACCAATTTATAATCGGGAGCGGGAGCAGTTCTTC. It specifies CASSPIYNREREQFF. The variable domain in full, completed from reference TRBV18 and TRBJ2-1, reads NAGVMQNPRHLVRRRGQEARLRCSPMKGHSHVYWYRQLPEEGLKFMVYLQKENIIDESGMPKERFSAEFPKEGPSILRIQQVVRGDSAAYFCASSPIYNREREQFFGPGTRLTVL.

This clonotype came up a few times. V gene TRBV12-3 or TRBV12-4 combines with J gene TRBJ2-2; no firm D call. There are 12 residues in the CDR3. Trimming took 8 bases from V and 4 from J, leaving 8 bases between them. The CDR3 reads CASGDGTGELFF. DNA of the CDR3: TGTGCCAGCGGGGATGGCACCGGGGAGCTGTTTTTT.

This clonotype was detected ten times or more. The J gene is TRBJ2-7, the V gene TRBV13; tentative D call: TRBD2 (5 bases). CDR1 is PRHDT, CDR2 FYEKMQ, per germline (reference sequence). The CDR3 has 14 residues. V was shortened by 2 bases and J by 4 bases, with 12 bases between the two germline ends. CDR3 coding DNA: TGTGCCAGCAGCTTAACGGGAAACAATTACGAGCAGTACTTC. Protein sequence: CASSLTGNNYEQYF.

The chain is built from TRBV27 and TRBJ2-1; 8 bases map to TRBD2. The V and J ends lost 6 bases and 4 bases, in that order; junction bases with no gene match: 14. CDR1 and CDR2 (germline): MNHEY, SMNVEV (reference sequence). This CDR3 spans 17 amino acids. CDR3 in amino acids: CASSPMPGLEAYNEQFF. CDR3 in DNA: TGTGCCAGCAGCCCGATGCCGGGACTAGAGGCGTACAATGAGCAGTTCTTC.

Many counts were recorded for this clonotype. The chain employs TRBV18 and TRBJ2-5; 7 bases align to TRBD1. The germline CDR1 and CDR2 sequences are KGHSH and LQKENI. The CDR3 spans 15 residues. V gave up 0 bases and J gave up 0 bases; unmatched junction bases: 1. CDR3 in amino acids: CASSPPGQYQETQYF. In DNA, the CDR3 is TGTGCCAGCTCACCACCGGGACAGTACCAAGAGACCCAGTACTTC. Based on the CDR3 plus reference TRBV18 and TRBJ2-5, the full variable domain is NAGVMQNPRHLVRRRGQEARLRCSPMKGHSHVYWYRQLPEEGLKFMVYLQKENIIDESGMPKERFSAEFPKEGPSILRIQQVVRGDSAAYFCASSPPGQYQETQYFGPGTRLLVL.

This clonotype was detected many times. The chain joins TRBV4-1 to TRBJ2-7; 13 bases align to TRBD2. Germline V CDR1 and CDR2: MGHRA, YSYEKL. This CDR3 has 17 amino acids. Unmatched junction bases numbered 3, after V lost 1 base and J lost 0 bases. The CDR3 DNA reads as TGCGCCAGCAGCCAAGGACTAGCGGGAGGACCCTCCTACGAGCAGTACTTC. It is translated as CASSQGLAGGPSYEQYF.

A note on this clonotype: At one boundary the junction diverges from the germline segment, which might be a read error. The chain combines TRBV20-1 with TRBJ2-1, with unresolved D. The CDR3 length is 12 residues. CDR1 is DFQATT, CDR2 SNEGSKA, per germline (reference sequence). The CDR3 protein is CGARESTNEQFF. CDR3 nucleotide sequence: TGCGGTGCTAGGGAAAGTACCAATGAGCAGTTCTTC.

This clonotype was recorded many times. The chain uses TRBV3-1 and TRBJ2-7; weak D call: TRBD2 (5 bases). The ends were cut back, 6 bases at V and 2 bases at J, with 17 bases in the middle. The germline V gene encodes CDR1 LGHDT and CDR2 YNNKEL (reference sequence). CDR3 length: 15 amino acids. CDR3 DNA sequence: TGTGCCAGCAGTCCTACGAGCGGAGTCACCTACGAGCAGTACTTC. Translation gives CASSPTSGVTYEQYF.

This clonotype was seen repeatedly, ten times or more. J is TRBJ2-1 and V is TRBV6-1; 12 nucleotides align to TRBD2. Germline V lookup: CDR1 MNHNS, CDR2 SASEGT. The CDR3 loop spans 16 amino acids. V gave up 7 bases and J gave up 7 bases; unmatched junction bases: 11. CDR3 region: CASKTGASGRGNEQFF. The CDR3 DNA is TGTGCCAGCAAGACAGGCGCTAGCGGGAGGGGGAATGAGCAGTTCTTC.

This clonotype has a count of ten or more. The V and J genes are TRBV24-1 and TRBJ2-3, with TRBD2 matching 12 bases. Germline V lookup: CDR1 KGHDR, CDR2 SFDVKD. The CDR3 totals 16 residues. Losses at the gene ends were 3 bases for V and 4 bases for J; bases not matched to a gene: 4. CDR3 residues: CATSDPLAGGSDTQYF. CDR3 sequence (DNA): TGTGCCACCAGTGATCCTCTAGCGGGAGGGTCAGATACGCAGTATTTT.

This clonotype was seen a few times. The V gene is TRBV6-1, the J gene TRBJ1-2; D is possibly TRBD1 (5 bases). The CDR3 loop spans 13 amino acids. The germline V gene encodes CDR1 MNHNS and CDR2 SASEGT. Trimming removed 5 bases from V and 6 bases from J, with 13 bases in between. CDR3 DNA: TGTGCCAGCAGTCCTCGGGACCGAGATGGCTACACCTTC. The encoded protein is CASSPRDRDGYTF.

This clonotype was seen ten or more times. The chain employs TRBV28 and TRBJ1-5, with 12 bases that match TRBD1. V lost 6 bases to trimming and J lost 6 bases; unmatched junction nucleotides: 9. The CDR3 is made up of 16 amino acids. In germline, CDR1 is MDHEN, CDR2 SYDVKM. CDR3 in amino acids: CASSPGTGGVGQPQHF. The CDR3 DNA reads as TGTGCCAGCAGCCCCGGGACAGGGGGCGTGGGTCAGCCCCAGCATTTT. Full variable domain (rest looked up from reference TRBV28 and TRBJ1-5): DVKVTQSSRYLVKRTGEKVFLECVQDMDHENMFWYRQDPGLGLRLIYFSYDVKMKEKGDIPEGYSVSREKKERFSLILESASTNQTSMYLCASSPGTGGVGQPQHFGDGTRLSIL.

In this sample, this clonotype turned up many times. The chain recombines TRBV2 with TRBJ2-4; D gene ambiguous. Germline V gene sequence: CDR1 SNHLY, CDR2 FYNNEI. The CDR3 runs to 12 residues. The germline V and J ends were trimmed by 4 bases and 8 bases, with 9 bases remaining between them. CDR3 residues: CASSVESDIQYF. CDR3 coding DNA: TGTGCCAGCAGTGTCGAAAGTGACATTCAGTACTTC.

This clonotype was counted at least ten times. This sequence joins TRBV2 and TRBJ2-5; 9 bases fit TRBD2. The CDR3 sequence is 15 residues long. The germline gives CDR1 SNHLY, CDR2 FYNNEI. V was clipped by 6 bases and J by 5 bases; unmatched bases: 10. CDR3 protein: CASSKIASGTETQYF. The CDR3 DNA is TGTGCCAGCAGCAAAATCGCTAGCGGGACGGAGACCCAGTACTTC.

This clonotype was observed at least ten times. The genes are TRBV7-9 and TRBJ2-5, with TRBD2 as a possible D gene (7 bases). Trimming left V 5 bases short and J 2 bases short, with 15 bases between. CDR3 length: 15 amino acids. Germline assignment: CDR1 SEHNR and CDR2 FQNEAQ (reference sequence). CDR3 loop: CASSRPGGRQETQYF. CDR3 nucleotides: TGTGCCAGCAGCCGCCCCGGGGGGCGACAAGAGACCCAGTACTTC.

In this sample, this clonotype turned up many times. The rearrangement links TRBV5-1 to TRBJ1-5; the D gene is possibly TRBD1 (5 bases). This CDR3 has 15 residues. V lost 2 bases to trimming and J lost 3 bases, with 12 bases between them. The germline gives CDR1 SGHRS, CDR2 YFSETQ. DNA of the CDR3: TGCGCCAGCAGCTTAATTGGGGGTTCCAATCAGCCCCAGCATTTT. The encoded protein is CASSLIGGSNQPQHF. Filled out from reference TRBV5-1 and TRBJ1-5, the complete variable domain reads KAGVTQTPRYLIKTRGQQVTLSCSPISGHRSVSWYQQTPGQGLQFLFEYFSETQRNKGNFPGRFSGRQFSNSRSEMNVSTLELGDSALYLCASSLIGGSNQPQHFGDGTRLSIL.

This clonotype was seen ten or more times. V usage is TRBV3-1 and J usage is TRBJ1-2, with 9 positions matching TRBD1. J gave up 7 bases and V 4 bases, and 10 bases lay outside the gene matches. The CDR3 is 15 residues long. Germline CDR1 reads LGHDT; CDR2 reads YNNKEL (reference sequence). In DNA, the CDR3 is TGTGCCAGCAGCCGCCTGGACAGGGGCGACTCTGGCTACACCTTC. This encodes CASSRLDRGDSGYTF.

This clonotype has a handful of counts. V is TRBV2 and J is TRBJ1-5, with D hard to call. The CDR3 spans 15 residues. Germline loops: CDR1 SNHLY, CDR2 FYNNEI. Trimming pared 3 bases from V and 5 bases from J, leaving 14 bases between. DNA of the CDR3: TGTGCCAGCAGTGAGCAGGCAAATAAGGATCAGCCCCAGCATTTT. It yields the protein CASSEQANKDQPQHF.

This clonotype was counted at least ten times. J is TRBJ2-7 and V is TRBV4-1, with 7 bases lining up with TRBD2. This CDR3 has 16 amino acids. Trimming cost V 0 bases and J 6 bases; bases outside gene matches: 11. Germline values: CDR1 MGHRA, CDR2 YSYEKL. Here the CDR3 reads CASSQDVGTIMREQYF. In DNA, the CDR3 is TGCGCCAGCAGCCAAGATGTTGGGACTATTATGCGCGAGCAGTACTTC.

The chain has TRBV3-1 and TRBJ2-6, with a possible D match to TRBD1 (6 bases). The V end lost 5 bases, the J end lost 0 bases, and 26 bases lay between the germline ends. CDR1 is LGHDT, CDR2 YNNKEL, per germline (reference sequence). CDR3 length: 21 amino acids. The CDR3 reads CASSDPPWKDRKSSGANVLTF. The CDR3 DNA is TGTGCCAGCAGCGACCCTCCTTGGAAGGACAGAAAAAGCTCTGGGGCCAACGTCCTGACTTTC.

At least ten counts were recorded for this clonotype. The chain joins TRBV7-8 to TRBJ2-7; 8 nucleotides line up with TRBD2. J was trimmed by 8 bases and V by 2 bases; bases with no gene match: 8. The CDR3 totals 14 residues. The V gene's germline CDR1 is SGHVS and CDR2 FQNEAQ. CDR3 coding DNA: TGTGCCAGCAGCTTACGGGGGACTAGTAATCAGCAGTACTTC. It specifies CASSLRGTSNQQYF.

The chain carries TRBV4-1 and TRBJ1-2; D possibly corresponds to TRBD1 (5 bases). V was shortened by 4 bases and J by 4 bases, with 25 bases between the two germline ends. The CDR3 sequence is 18 residues long. Per germline, CDR1 MGHRA and CDR2 YSYEKL. The DNA for the CDR3 is TGCGCCAGCAGCCCGCACGCCTGGGGCGGGGGTGGGAGCTATGGCTACACCTTC. Its protein is CASSPHAWGGGGSYGYTF.

Worth noting for this clonotype: Germline and junction disagree at one end, which may indicate a read error. The chain recombines TRBV13 with TRBJ2-7; weak D call: TRBD2 (5 bases). Germline V CDR1 and CDR2: PRHDT, FYEKMQ (reference sequence). The length of the CDR3 is 12 residues. CDR3 sequence: CAGSLRDYEQYF. As DNA, the CDR3 is TGTGCCGGCAGCTTACGGGACTACGAGCAGTACTTC.

This clonotype was seen more than once but under ten times. The gene calls are TRBV30 and TRBJ2-5; the match to TRBD2 covers 7 bases. V dropped 5 bases and J dropped 5; count of bases not matched to a gene: 14. CDR3 length equals 15 residues. In germline, CDR1 is GTSNPN, CDR2 SVGIG (reference sequence). This CDR3 is CAWGTGRTGGETQYF. DNA for the CDR3: TGTGCCTGGGGGACCGGCCGGACCGGGGGGGAGACCCAGTACTTC.

This clonotype was seen many times. V gene TRBV5-1 combines with J gene TRBJ1-5; D perhaps matches TRBD1 (6 bases). The germline V gene encodes CDR1 SGHRS and CDR2 YFSETQ. V was shortened by 5 bases and J by 7 bases, with 13 bases between the two germline ends. This CDR3 has 13 residues. The CDR3 sequence is CASSSGAGQPQHF. CDR3 coding DNA: TGCGCCAGCAGTTCGGGGGCCGGGCAGCCCCAGCATTTT.

This clonotype was seen repeatedly, ten times or more. The chain has TRBV7-2 and TRBJ1-3, with a weak D call TRBD1 (6 bases). Trimming stripped 5 bases from V and 5 bases from J, with 16 bases between. This CDR3 has 15 amino acids. The germline gives CDR1 SGHTA, CDR2 FQGNSA. CDR3 protein: CASSPQGQSRNTIYF. DNA for the CDR3: TGTGCCAGCAGCCCTCAAGGACAGAGCCGAAACACCATATATTTT.

This clonotype appeared many times. The chain has TRBV28 and TRBJ1-6; TRBD1 aligns across 7 bases. V was clipped by 4 bases and J by 0 bases; unmatched bases: 6. The germline CDR1 and CDR2 sequences are MDHEN and SYDVKM. The CDR3 length is 17 residues. CDR3 nucleotide sequence: TGTGCCAGCAGTTCCCAGACAGGGAGCTCCTATAATTCACCCCTCCACTTT. Translation: CASSSQTGSSYNSPLHF.

This clonotype was picked up many times. The V and J genes are TRBV20-1 and TRBJ2-3; no reliable D call. Germline lookup yields CDR1 DFQATT and CDR2 SNEGSKA (reference sequence). Trimming cost V 4 bases and J 4 bases, with 12 bases left between them. The CDR3 contains 13 residues. CDR3 residues: CSAIRIRADTQYF. In nucleotides, the CDR3 is TGCAGTGCTATCCGAATAAGGGCAGATACGCAGTATTTT.

Remarks on this clonotype: Given a much more abundant clone one base away, this may be a read error. CDR3 nucleotides: TGTGCCAGCAGCCCCACCGAGACGCATAGCCAAGAGACCCAGTACTTC. Its protein product is CASSPTETHSQETQYF. The rearrangement joins TRBV11-2 to TRBJ2-5, with D hard to call. The ends were cut back, 5 bases at V and 1 base at J, with 17 bases in the middle. This CDR3 spans 16 amino acids. Germline values: CDR1 SGHAT, CDR2 FQNNGV.